This T cell receptor (beta chain) was documented in a study of human T cells and chemical hapten exposure. The sample holds a few counts of this clonotype. Specified time point: patch test 1, 2 weeks after DPC sensitization. Treatment noted: therapeutic diphenylcyclopropenone sensitization with weekly scalp DPC. At every patch-test visit, blood was drawn before the patch test was applied. Blood, whole and unfractionated, served as the source for total RNA extraction. Individual cDNA molecules each carried unique molecular identifiers attached by the library. As handled by the study authors: Sequenced samples showed a median of around 91,000 TCRs each, with counts running from about 22,000 to 700,000. TCRdb re-called the RACE reads through MiXCR, storing one row per CDR3 protein. In this record, the V and J calls reflect TCRdb's handling and not the investigators' own analysis. This table holds about 360,000 distinct CDR3 sequences, 4.8% found once.

The clonotype originates from a woman in her fifties or sixties with alopecia areata. Some clones in this sample may be carry-over from other donors' samples. Specimen: whole blood, collected in connection with sensitization to the hapten diphenylcyclopropenone (DPC).

CDR3 nucleotides: TGTGCCAGCAGCCCCCCCGGCAGCACAGATACGCAGTATTTT. Encoded protein: CASSPPGSTDTQYF. This rearrangement joins TRBV7-9 to TRBJ2-3; D remains ambiguous. The CDR3 is 14 amino acids. Germline CDR1 is SEHNR and CDR2 is FQNEAQ (reference sequence). V was pared by 5 bases and J by 0 bases, with 9 bases between.